Listed below are T cell receptor beta chains from one sample, sequenced in a study of PD-1 blockade in classical Hodgkin lymphoma. This table comes from immunoSEQ multiplex PCR, and its TCRdb copy is limited to in-frame clones, with some not included. Of about 63,000 clones detected, more than 75% appear once; the ten largest clones hold under 7%. The specimen comprised peripheral blood mononuclear cells (PBMCs), sampled before the second cycle of nivolumab. These receptors were obtained from a human donor with classical Hodgkin lymphoma. CDR3s include the opening cysteine and the closing phenylalanine or tryptophan. D genes are given only for firm matches. Size tells how often a clone was seen (once, few, many) or the class of an expanded clone, and some rows leave it out.

clone size	V gene	J gene	D gene	CDR3 protein	CDR3 DNA
.	TRBV5-1	TRBJ2-3	TRBD2	CASSFISGGTDTQYF	TGCGCCAGCAGCTTCATTAGCGGGGGGACAGATACGCAGTATTTT
.	TRBV21-1	TRBJ2-7	.	CASSPGGLAGPSYEQYF	TGTGCCAGCTCCCCGGGTGGGCTAGCGGGGCCCTCCTACGAGCAGTACTTC
.	TRBV7-2	TRBJ2-7	.	CASSGDMGAYEQYF	TGTGCCAGCAGCGGGGACATGGGGGCCTACGAGCAGTACTTC
.	TRBV6-5	TRBJ1-5	TRBD1	CASRQTGGQPQHF	TGTGCCAGCAGGCAGACAGGGGGGCAGCCCCAGCATTTT
.	TRBV27	TRBJ1-6	.	CASTSQAAGSPLHF	TGTGCCAGCACCTCACAGGCTGCGGGGTCACCCCTCCACTTT
.	TRBV30	TRBJ1-6	TRBD1	CAWERDRYSPLHF	TGTGCCTGGGAAAGGGACAGGTATTCACCCCTCCACTTT
.	TRBV18	TRBJ2-2	.	CASSPSRGNTGELFF	TGTGCCAGCTCACCATCGCGGGGAAACACCGGGGAGCTGTTTTTT
.	TRBV7-2	TRBJ1-2	.	CASSLGLENYGYTF	TGTGCCAGCAGCTTAGGATTGGAGAACTATGGCTACACCTTC
.	TRBV28	TRBJ2-2	.	CASSLRTGELFF	TGTGCCAGCAGTTTAAGGACCGGGGAGCTGTTTTTT
.	TRBV4-1	TRBJ2-5	.	CASSQVLTQETQYF	TGCGCCAGCAGCCAAGTACTGACACAAGAGACCCAGTACTTC
.	TRBV5-1	TRBJ2-2	TRBD1	CASSSRTGSVTGELFF	TGCGCCAGCAGCTCCCGGACAGGGAGCGTGACCGGGGAGCTGTTTTTT
.	TRBV4-1	TRBJ2-6	.	CASSQGGRLSFSGANVLTF	TGCGCCAGCAGCCAAGGAGGCAGGTTGTCTTTCTCTGGGGCCAACGTCCTGACTTTC
.	TRBV5-1	TRBJ2-2	.	CASSLDRQGGTGELFF	TGCGCCAGCAGCTTAGACAGGCAAGGGGGCACCGGGGAGCTGTTTTTT
once	TRBV5-1	TRBJ2-2	.	CASSLDVGPGELFF	TGCGCCAGCAGCTTGGACGTGGGACCCGGGGAGCTGTTTTTT
once	TRBV10-2	TRBJ2-3	.	CASGPSTDTQYF	TGCGCCTCCGGGCCGTCCACAGATACGCAGTATTTT
.	TRBV5-1	TRBJ2-5	.	CASSFQGQETQYF	TGCGCCAGCAGCTTTCAGGGGCAAGAGACCCAGTACTTC